This T cell receptor (beta chain) was profiled in a study of regulatory T cells in long-lasting Graves disease. On the study more broadly: Persistent cases were those of Graves' disease that involved over 5 years of antithyroid drugs with positive TSH receptor antibodies.

According to the study, TCR beta libraries were built with iRepertoire HTBI primers and CDR3-region Arm-PCR. Each CDR3 protein is one row after TCRdb ran MiXCR on the multiplex PCR reads. The table records 600,000 to 800,000 distinct CDR3 sequences, roughly 30% of them present only once. This clonotype was seen repeatedly, ten times or more. Time point specified: persistent/refractory GD, antithyroid drugs over 5 years with positive TRAb. Following extraction of RNA from PBMCs, that RNA was used to make the TCR library. The specimen comprised peripheral blood mononuclear cells (PBMCs), sampled when the disease was refractory, from a patient treated with antithyroid drugs. This TCR derives from a female donor with Graves disease.

CDR3 DNA sequence: TGTGCCAGCAGTTTACGAGGGGAAGGAGACACTGAAGCTTTCTTT. This translates into CASSLRGEGDTEAFF. This chain uses TRBV12-3 or TRBV12-4 with TRBJ1-1; TRBD1 might be the D (5 bases). The V and J ends lost 2 bases and 3 bases respectively, with 13 bases between them. This CDR3 spans 15 amino acids.